This is a list of T cell receptor beta chains from one sample in a study of control samples from healthy donors and cancer patients. Assay: immunoSEQ multiplex PCR; the TCRdb copy retains only in-frame clones and omits some. The sample has roughly 200,000 clones, around 94% seen once. The sample consisted of blood. The receptors here all came from a man aged 50-60 years in good health. Both conserved end residues are part of each CDR3. A D gene is named only where the DNA matches it firmly. The size of a clone is reported for some rows only, either as once, few or many, or as a class for expanded clones.

J gene: TRBJ2-2
clone size: -
V gene: TRBV5-1
D gene: TRBD1
CDR3 DNA: TGCGCCAGCAGCCAAGGGACAGGTGGAACCGGGGAGCTGTTTTTT
CDR3 protein: CASSQGTGGTGELFF

J gene: TRBJ2-2
clone size: -
V gene: TRBV28
D gene: -
CDR3 DNA: TGTGCCAGCAGTTTACCTGCTGTCACCGGGGAGCTGTTTTTT
CDR3 protein: CASSLPAVTGELFF

J gene: TRBJ2-7
clone size: -
V gene: TRBV2
D gene: TRBD1
CDR3 DNA: TGTGCCAGCAAATGGGGACAGGGCATCGTCGAGCAGTACTTC
CDR3 protein: CASKWGQGIVEQYF

J gene: TRBJ2-1
clone size: -
V gene: TRBV27
D gene: TRBD2
CDR3 DNA: TGTGCCAGCAGGCCCGGGACTAGCGGGGGTTCCTCCTACAATGAGCAGTTCTTC
CDR3 protein: CASRPGTSGGSSYNEQFF

J gene: TRBJ2-6
clone size: -
V gene: TRBV5-1
D gene: -
CDR3 DNA: TGCGCCAGCAGCGCAAGGGGGAACCCTGGGGCCAACGTCCTGACTTTC
CDR3 protein: CASSARGNPGANVLTF

J gene: TRBJ1-4
clone size: -
V gene: TRBV7-2
D gene: -
CDR3 DNA: TGTGCCAGCAGCTCCGACAGGCAGAGTGAAAAACTGTTTTTT
CDR3 protein: CASSSDRQSEKLFF

J gene: TRBJ1-1
clone size: -
V gene: TRBV29-1
D gene: -
CDR3 DNA: TGCAGCGTTGACTTGGGCGGGAGCCCCTTTAGGACGAACACTGAAGCTTTCTTT
CDR3 protein: CSVDLGGSPFRTNTEAFF

J gene: TRBJ1-2
clone size: -
V gene: TRBV3-1/TRBV3-2
D gene: -
CDR3 DNA: TGTGCCAGCAGCCAAGAAGCTGGCTACACCTTC
CDR3 protein: CASSQEAGYTF

J gene: TRBJ1-2
clone size: -
V gene: TRBV5-1
D gene: -
CDR3 DNA: TGCGCCAGCAGCTCCGCGATTAACTATGGCTACACCTTC
CDR3 protein: CASSSAINYGYTF

J gene: TRBJ2-3
clone size: -
V gene: TRBV5-4
D gene: -
CDR3 DNA: TGTGCCAGCGGGCTAAGTGATACGCAGTATTTT
CDR3 protein: CASGLSDTQYF

J gene: TRBJ1-5
clone size: few
V gene: TRBV5-1
D gene: TRBD1
CDR3 DNA: TGCGCCAGCAGCCCCGGGGTAGGGGGCCCCAATCAGCCCCAGCATTTT
CDR3 protein: CASSPGVGGPNQPQHF

J gene: TRBJ1-2
clone size: -
V gene: TRBV24-1
D gene: -
CDR3 DNA: TGTGCCACCAGTGATACCAGGACAGTGTTTGGCTACACCTTC
CDR3 protein: CATSDTRTVFGYTF

J gene: TRBJ2-6
clone size: -
V gene: TRBV18
D gene: TRBD1
CDR3 DNA: TGTGCCAGCTCACACGGGGACAGGGGGCTTTCTGGGGCCAACGTCCTGACTTTC
CDR3 protein: CASSHGDRGLSGANVLTF

J gene: TRBJ2-1
clone size: -
V gene: TRBV7-9
D gene: TRBD2
CDR3 DNA: TGTGCCAGCAGCTCCATAGCGGGGGACCCCTACAATGAGCAGTTCTTC
CDR3 protein: CASSSIAGDPYNEQFF

J gene: TRBJ2-1
clone size: -
V gene: TRBV7-8
D gene: TRBD2
CDR3 DNA: TGTGCCAGCAGCTTAGATGTTACTAGCGGGGAAGTCTCCTACAATGAGCAGTTCTTC
CDR3 protein: CASSLDVTSGEVSYNEQFF

J gene: TRBJ1-1
clone size: -
V gene: TRBV6-5
D gene: -
CDR3 DNA: TGTGCCAGCAGTTGGCGGGCCATGAACACTGAAGCTTTCTTT
CDR3 protein: CASSWRAMNTEAFF

J gene: TRBJ1-1
clone size: -
V gene: TRBV3-1/TRBV3-2
D gene: -
CDR3 DNA: TGTGCCAGCAGCCCCAACCGATACAGGCCGAACACTGAAGCTTTCTTT
CDR3 protein: CASSPNRYRPNTEAFF

J gene: TRBJ1-6
clone size: -
V gene: TRBV2
D gene: -
CDR3 DNA: TGTGCCAGCAGTGTTTCGGAAAATTCACCCCTCCACTTT
CDR3 protein: CASSVSENSPLHF

J gene: TRBJ2-5
clone size: -
V gene: TRBV11-2
D gene: TRBD2
CDR3 DNA: TGTGCCAGCAGACCCCCTAGCGGGGGGTGGGGGGAGACCCAGTACTTC
CDR3 protein: CASRPPSGGWGETQYF

J gene: TRBJ2-5
clone size: -
V gene: TRBV7-8
D gene: TRBD2
CDR3 DNA: TGTGCCAGCGGGGCTAGCGGGGGGTCACAAGAGACCCAGTACTTC
CDR3 protein: CASGASGGSQETQYF

J gene: TRBJ2-7
clone size: -
V gene: TRBV27
D gene: TRBD2
CDR3 DNA: TGTGCCAGCAGTTTTAGGGAGGGAGGCCTCTACGAGCAGTACTTC
CDR3 protein: CASSFREGGLYEQYF

J gene: TRBJ1-1
clone size: -
V gene: TRBV5-1
D gene: TRBD1
CDR3 DNA: TGCGCCAGCAGCTCCGTCCCGGGACAGGGTGAGAACACTGAAGCTTTCTTT
CDR3 protein: CASSSVPGQGENTEAFF

J gene: TRBJ1-5
clone size: once
V gene: TRBV6-5
D gene: -
CDR3 DNA: TGTGCCAGCAGTTACGACGGAAGGCAGCCCCAGCATTTT
CDR3 protein: CASSYDGRQPQHF

J gene: TRBJ2-1
clone size: -
V gene: TRBV7-7
D gene: TRBD1
CDR3 DNA: TGTGCCAGCAGCTCCGGGACAGTCAATGAGCAGTTCTTC
CDR3 protein: CASSSGTVNEQFF

J gene: TRBJ1-2
clone size: -
V gene: TRBV28
D gene: -
CDR3 DNA: TGTGCCAGCAGTCGTCAAGCTAACTATGGCTACACCTTC
CDR3 protein: CASSRQANYGYTF

J gene: TRBJ1-5
clone size: -
V gene: TRBV28
D gene: TRBD1
CDR3 DNA: TGTGCCAGCAGATCCGGACAGGGGGAAGGACAGCCCCAGCATTTT
CDR3 protein: CASRSGQGEGQPQHF

J gene: TRBJ1-1
clone size: -
V gene: TRBV6-1
D gene: -
CDR3 DNA: TGTGCCAGCAGTGAACTGGGGCGGGGTAACACTGAAGCTTTCTTT
CDR3 protein: CASSELGRGNTEAFF

J gene: TRBJ1-4
clone size: -
V gene: TRBV28
D gene: TRBD1
CDR3 DNA: TGTGCCAGCAGGGATGTACAGGGGGGTAATGAAAAACTGTTTTTT
CDR3 protein: CASRDVQGGNEKLFF

J gene: TRBJ1-2
clone size: -
V gene: TRBV5-1
D gene: -
CDR3 DNA: TGCGCCAGCAGCTTGACTCAGGACTATGGCTACACCTTC
CDR3 protein: CASSLTQDYGYTF

J gene: TRBJ1-6
clone size: -
V gene: TRBV2
D gene: -
CDR3 DNA: TGTGCCAGCAGCGTGACCTCAGATAATTCACCCCTCCACTTT
CDR3 protein: CASSVTSDNSPLHF

J gene: TRBJ1-2
clone size: -
V gene: TRBV6-1
D gene: TRBD1
CDR3 DNA: TGTGCCAGCAGTGAAGGGGTAGGGGGCCCCTATGGCTACACCTTC
CDR3 protein: CASSEGVGGPYGYTF

J gene: TRBJ1-5
clone size: -
V gene: TRBV7-9
D gene: -
CDR3 DNA: TGTGCCAGCAGCTTAGCGGAGGGCCTGCCCCAGCATTTT
CDR3 protein: CASSLAEGLPQHF

J gene: TRBJ2-7
clone size: -
V gene: TRBV30
D gene: -
CDR3 DNA: TGTGCCTGGACTACAGGGTTGGGGCGGGACGAGCAGTACTTC
CDR3 protein: CAWTTGLGRDEQYF

J gene: TRBJ2-7
clone size: -
V gene: TRBV6-5
D gene: -
CDR3 DNA: TGTGCCAGCAATGTGGTAGGGATGAGAAACGAGCAGTACTTC
CDR3 protein: CASNVVGMRNEQYF

J gene: TRBJ2-1
clone size: -
V gene: TRBV7-9
D gene: -
CDR3 DNA: TGTGCCAGCAGCTTAGCAACAGATTACAATGAGCAGTTCTTC
CDR3 protein: CASSLATDYNEQFF

J gene: TRBJ2-7
clone size: -
V gene: TRBV7-2
D gene: -
CDR3 DNA: TGTGCCAGCAGCCTTGGGTTCACCTACGAGCAGTACTTC
CDR3 protein: CASSLGFTYEQYF

J gene: TRBJ1-2
clone size: once
V gene: TRBV27
D gene: -
CDR3 DNA: TGTGCCAGGACCCAAAAGGTTTGGCGTAACTATGGCTACACCTTC
CDR3 protein: CARTQKVWRNYGYTF

J gene: TRBJ1-1
clone size: once
V gene: TRBV9
D gene: TRBD1
CDR3 DNA: TGTGCCAGTCAAAAAGCCACCCCCGGGACAGGGCCTGAAGCTTTCTTT
CDR3 protein: CASQKATPGTGPEAFF

J gene: TRBJ1-5
clone size: -
V gene: TRBV19
D gene: -
CDR3 DNA: TGTGCCACGTCCCGGGACAATCAGCCCCAGCATTTT
CDR3 protein: CATSRDNQPQHF

J gene: TRBJ1-2
clone size: -
V gene: TRBV10-2
D gene: -
CDR3 DNA: TGCGCCAGCAGTGAGTCGGGGTTAGGACAGCCTAACTATGGCTACACCTTC
CDR3 protein: CASSESGLGQPNYGYTF

J gene: TRBJ1-1
clone size: -
V gene: TRBV28
D gene: -
CDR3 DNA: TGTGCCAGCAGTTATTACGCTGAAGCTTTCTTT
CDR3 protein: CASSYYAEAFF

J gene: TRBJ1-6
clone size: -
V gene: TRBV5-5
D gene: -
CDR3 DNA: TGTGCCAGCAGCTTGTACTCGGGACAAACTTCACCCCTCCACTTT
CDR3 protein: CASSLYSGQTSPLHF

J gene: TRBJ2-7
clone size: -
V gene: TRBV5-1
D gene: TRBD2
CDR3 DNA: TGCGCCAGCAGCTTAGGGCTAGCGGGGGTCTACGAGCAGTACTTC
CDR3 protein: CASSLGLAGVYEQYF

J gene: TRBJ1-5
clone size: -
V gene: TRBV2
D gene: -
CDR3 DNA: TGTGCCAGCAGTGAAATCTCCCCACGAGGCAATCAGCCCCAGCATTTT
CDR3 protein: CASSEISPRGNQPQHF

J gene: TRBJ2-3
clone size: -
V gene: TRBV28
D gene: -
CDR3 DNA: TGTGCCACCCTTAGACCGTCCCCCCCAGATACGCAGTATTTT
CDR3 protein: CATLRPSPPDTQYF

J gene: TRBJ1-3
clone size: -
V gene: TRBV5-1
D gene: -
CDR3 DNA: TGCGCCAGCAGCGAAACCGGGACCCGAAACACCATATATTTT
CDR3 protein: CASSETGTRNTIYF